This T cell receptor (beta chain) was retrieved from a study of Graves' ophthalmopathy and Graves' hyperthyroidism. Study in general: Researchers classed hyperthyroidism as stable given no ophthalmopathy within 18 months of follow-up. Study-wide results and limits: Most thyroid-expanded clonotypes exceeding 0.001 frequency were also found in blood.

Amplification of TCR beta CDR3 regions used RNA transcripts. HTBI-primed first-round RT-PCR preceded second-round multiplex PCR. TCRdb redid the calling of the multiplex PCR reads with MiXCR, one entry per CDR3 protein. Of approximately 1.2 million distinct CDR3 sequences detected, 35% to 45% appear once; the ten largest clones hold around 10%. As for this clonotype: Its target is unknown.

With 5 bases removed from V and 14 bases from J, the gap between germline ends came to 15 bases. The germline CDR1 and CDR2 sequences are SGHTA and FQGNSA. The CDR3 consists of 11 residues. This TCR was recovered from an adult man with Graves' hyperthyroidism. Sequenced: peripheral blood or thyroid tissue (not recorded which). V and J are TRBV7-2 and TRBJ2-5; D unresolved. The CDR3 is CASSDEGPAYF. In nucleotides, the CDR3 is TGTGCCAGCAGCGACGAAGGGCCAGCATACTTC.